A single sample gave rise to the 19 T cell receptor beta chains below, sequenced in a study of control samples from healthy donors and cancer patients. Clones were sequenced by immunoSEQ multiplex PCR, and TCRdb holds only the in-frame ones, with some missing. Of about 140,000 clones listed, just over 85% are singletons. The sequencing sample was made of blood. Receptor source: a man aged 18-30 years in good health.

V usage is TRBV28 and J usage is TRBJ2-1; D tentatively fits TRBD1 or TRBD2 (5 bases each). The CDR3 is 14 amino acids. The germline gives CDR1 MDHEN, CDR2 SYDVKM. Trimming pared 5 bases from V and 10 bases from J, leaving 18 bases between. The CDR3 here is CASSPRPGGLEQFF. The CDR3, as DNA: TGTGCCAGCAGTCCTAGGCCTGGGGGATTGGAGCAGTTCTTC.

This clone was seen a handful of times. The chain is built from TRBV6-5 and TRBJ1-3, with 8 bases that match TRBD1. The CDR3 is 16 amino acids. Unmatched junction bases numbered 3, after V lost 0 bases and J lost 2 bases. The V gene's germline CDR1 is MNHEY and CDR2 SVGAGI. DNA of the CDR3: TGTGCCAGCAGTTACTCGGTACAGGGGGCTGGAAACACCATATATTTT. Residues: CASSYSVQGAGNTIYF.

This clone is a singleton in its sample. V and J are TRBV6-5 and TRBJ1-2, with 7 bases aligning to TRBD1. The germline gives CDR1 MNHEY, CDR2 SVGAGI. The CDR3 is 14 amino acids. The V segment lost 5 bases and the J segment 5 bases; nucleotides outside the gene matches: 8. CDR3 DNA sequence: TGTGCCAGCAGTAGAGGAGACAGGGTGTATGGCTACACCTTC. Its translation is CASSRGDRVYGYTF.

The chain is built from TRBV29-1 and TRBJ2-7; 7 bases map to TRBD1. The junction had 13 bases not matched to a gene; V was cut back by 2 bases and J by 6 bases. Germline-derived CDR1 and CDR2 are SQVTM and ANQGSEA. This CDR3 is built from 15 residues. CDR3 sequence: CSVENRDSLWSEQYF. The CDR3 coding sequence is TGCAGCGTTGAAAACCGGGACAGCCTTTGGAGCGAGCAGTACTTC.

J is TRBJ2-3 and V is TRBV3-1 (or the pseudogene TRBV3-2), with 11 positions matching TRBD2. The length of the CDR3 is 15 residues. V lost 0 bases and J lost 4; bases outside the gene matches: 0. In germline, CDR1 is LGHDT, CDR2 YNNKEL (reference sequence). CDR3 nucleotide sequence: TGTGCCAGCAGCCAAGATAGCGGGGGGGCAGATACGCAGTATTTT. It yields the protein CASSQDSGGADTQYF.

The genes are TRBV7-3 and TRBJ2-2; 8 bases align to TRBD2. Trimming at V came to 0 bases and at J to 3 bases, leaving 3 bases not matched to a gene. The CDR3 sequence is 16 residues long. Looked up from germline, CDR1 is SGHTA and CDR2 is FQGTGA. The CDR3 nucleotides are TGTGCCAGCAGCTTAACCGGGGGGGCGGACACCGGGGAGCTGTTTTTT. It codes for CASSLTGGADTGELFF. The complete variable domain, with remaining parts taken from reference TRBV7-3 and TRBJ2-2, reads GAGVSQTPSNKVTEKGKYVELRCDPISGHTALYWYRQSLGQGPEFLIYFQGTGAADDSGLPNDRFFAVRPEGSVSTLKIQRTERGDSAVYLCASSLTGGADTGELFFGEGSRLTVL.

The V call is TRBV7-9, the J call TRBJ2-1, with TRBD2 matching over 10 bases. Germline lookup yields CDR1 SEHNR and CDR2 FQNEAQ (reference sequence). J gave up 10 bases and V 5 bases, and 5 bases lay outside the gene matches. CDR3 length: 13 residues. The CDR3: CASSASGGGEQFF. The CDR3 region has the DNA TGTGCCAGCAGCGCCAGCGGGGGGGGAGAGCAGTTCTTC.

The rearrangement links TRBV28 to TRBJ2-1, with D unresolved. Germline assignment: CDR1 MDHEN and CDR2 SYDVKM. V lost 0 bases and J lost 4, with 13 bases in between. The CDR3 is 16 residues long. As DNA, the CDR3 is TGTGCCAGCAGTTTATGGGGGTCGATGGGATACAATGAGCAGTTCTTC. This sequence encodes CASSLWGSMGYNEQFF.

Concerning this clone itself: An end of the junction differs from the germline gene, which may be a read error. This chain links TRBV7-2 with TRBJ2-3, with TRBD2 identical over 11 bases. The germline gives CDR1 SGHTA, CDR2 FQGNSA. The CDR3 covers 13 residues. The CDR3 is CASSSDLAGGPSF. CDR3 nucleotide sequence: TGTGCCAGCAGCTCCGATCTAGCGGGGGGACCTTCTTTT.

The V gene is TRBV30, the J gene TRBJ1-1; D gene ambiguous. CDR1 and CDR2 from the germline V gene are GTSNPN and SVGIG (reference sequence). The CDR3 totals 13 residues. The V gene lost 1 base and the J gene lost 10 bases, with 16 bases spanning the gap. The CDR3 here is CAWSANLMGTAFF. The CDR3 bases are TGTGCCTGGAGTGCCAATTTGATGGGCACAGCTTTCTTT.

V is TRBV14 and J is TRBJ2-5, with D possibly TRBD1 on 6 matching bases. Germline V gene data show CDR1 as SGHDN and CDR2 as FVKESK. V was pared by 0 bases and J by 5 bases, with 10 bases between. This CDR3 region has 14 residues. The CDR3 DNA is TGTGCCAGCAGCCAAGATTGGGGGCTCGAGACCCAGTACTTC. As protein: CASSQDWGLETQYF.

V and J are TRBV19 and TRBJ2-1; D remains ambiguous. This CDR3 has 14 amino acids. V was trimmed by 5 bases and J by 4 bases, leaving 12 bases between them. Germline CDR1 LNHDA, CDR2 SQIVND (reference sequence). CDR3 sequence (DNA): TGTGCCAGTAGTTCCCAAATCGATTACAATGAGCAGTTCTTC. Amino acids: CASSSQIDYNEQFF. The full variable domain, completed using reference TRBV19 and TRBJ2-1, is DGGITQSPKYLFRKEGQNVTLSCEQNLNHDAMYWYRQDPGQGLRLIYYSQIVNDFQKGDIAEGYSVSREKKESFPLTVTSAQKNPTAFYLCASSSQIDYNEQFFGPGTRLTVL.

This sequence joins TRBV4-3 and TRBJ1-4, with D hard to call. The ends were cut back, 1 base at V and 6 bases at J, with 18 bases in the middle. The CDR3 is made up of 17 amino acids. The germline gives CDR1 LGHNA, CDR2 YSLEER. This CDR3 is CASSQGPSALLYEKLFF. For the CDR3, the DNA is TGCGCCAGCAGCCAAGGTCCCTCCGCCTTGTTGTATGAAAAACTGTTTTTT.

The rearrangement joins TRBV4-1 to TRBJ1-3, with 7 bases aligning to TRBD1. The length of the CDR3 is 15 residues. The junction had 2 bases not matched to a gene; V was cut back by 3 bases and J by 0 bases. The V gene's germline CDR1 is MGHRA and CDR2 YSYEKL. As DNA, the CDR3 is TGCGCCAGCAGCCAGACAGGGCGCTCTGGAAACACCATATATTTT. Its protein is CASSQTGRSGNTIYF.

V usage is TRBV24-1 and J usage is TRBJ2-5; possibly TRBD1 for D (5 bases). This CDR3 spans 15 amino acids. Per germline, CDR1 KGHDR and CDR2 SFDVKD. Trimming stripped 5 bases from V and 3 bases from J, with 15 bases between. CDR3 coding DNA: TGTGCCACCAGTGGCCTACAGGATCAGAAAGAGACCCAGTACTTC. Protein product: CATSGLQDQKETQYF.

This chain connects TRBV29-1 to TRBJ1-6, with D possibly being TRBD1 (6 bases). Germline V lookup: CDR1 SQVTM, CDR2 ANQGSEA. The CDR3 has 18 amino acids. Trimming removed 7 bases at V and 0 bases at J, with 22 bases between. In DNA form, the CDR3 reads TGCAGCGGGGAGGTGGGGCAGGGGCCGAGCTCCTATAATTCACCCCTCCACTTT. Amino acids: CSGEVGQGPSSYNSPLHF.

V gene TRBV7-9 combines with J gene TRBJ1-1, with D perhaps matching TRBD1 (5 bases). Between the trimmed V and J ends, which lost 4 bases and 0 bases, there was a span of 12 bases. CDR3 length: 15 residues. Germline lookup yields CDR1 SEHNR and CDR2 FQNEAQ (reference sequence). DNA of the CDR3: TGTGCCAGCAGCTCGCCGGTGGACATGAACACTGAAGCTTTCTTT. This translates into CASSSPVDMNTEAFF.

The chain couples TRBV18 to TRBJ1-5, with D perhaps TRBD1 (6 bases). This CDR3 has 14 amino acids. CDR1 is KGHSH and CDR2 is LQKENI in the germline V gene. V lost 6 bases and J lost 6, with 15 bases in between. The CDR3 bases are TGTGCCAGCTCCCAAGGGGGGGCAGGTCAGCCCCAGCATTTT. It is translated as CASSQGGAGQPQHF.

Only one count was recorded for this clone. The CDR3 loop reads CASSSTGIEKLFF. The CDR3, as DNA: TGTGCCAGCAGCTCTACAGGGATTGAAAAACTGTTTTTT. The gene calls are TRBV28 and TRBJ1-4; a weak D match, TRBD1 (6 bases). The CDR3 sequence is 13 residues long. Trimming removed 6 bases at V and 7 bases at J, with 12 bases between. Germline lookup yields CDR1 MDHEN and CDR2 SYDVKM.